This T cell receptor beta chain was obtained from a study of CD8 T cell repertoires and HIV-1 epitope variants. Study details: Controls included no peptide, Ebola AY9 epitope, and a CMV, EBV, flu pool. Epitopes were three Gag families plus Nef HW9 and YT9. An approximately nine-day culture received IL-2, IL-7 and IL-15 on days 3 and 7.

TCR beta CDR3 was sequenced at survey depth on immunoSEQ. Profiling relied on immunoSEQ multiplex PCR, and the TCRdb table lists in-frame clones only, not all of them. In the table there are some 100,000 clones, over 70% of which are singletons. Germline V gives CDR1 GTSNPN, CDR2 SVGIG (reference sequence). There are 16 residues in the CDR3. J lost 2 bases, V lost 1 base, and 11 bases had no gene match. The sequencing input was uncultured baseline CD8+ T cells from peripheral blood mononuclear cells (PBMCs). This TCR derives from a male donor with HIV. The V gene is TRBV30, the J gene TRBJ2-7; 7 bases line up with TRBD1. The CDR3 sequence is CAWSDQRQGITYEQYF. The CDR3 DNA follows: TGTGCCTGGAGTGACCAAAGACAGGGAATTACCTACGAGCAGTACTTC.